This T cell receptor (beta chain) was sequenced in a study of blood T cell repertoires in COVID-19. Study at large: Sources were T cells, B-cell-depleted T cells, or PBMCs; the material itself was cDNA or gDNA.

The protocol was immunoSEQ multiplex PCR, while the TCRdb copy is restricted to in-frame clones and leaves out a portion. The sample contains over 200,000 clones, roughly 91% of which appear only once. Recruits, aged about 18 to 95 years, lived in around 24 US areas. The CDR3 totals 16 residues. Looked up from germline, CDR1 is KGHDR and CDR2 is SFDVKD. V lost 2 bases and J lost 2; bases outside the gene matches: 2. Sequences were obtained from PBMCs or T cells enriched from blood (not recorded which). This rearrangement joins TRBV24-1 to TRBJ2-7; TRBD2 matches at 13 bases. This TCR came from a woman aged 25 to 39 with acute COVID-19. CDR3 bases: TGTGCCACCAGTGATTGGGGGACTAGCGGGGCCTACGAGCAGTACTTC. This translates into CATSDWGTSGAYEQYF.